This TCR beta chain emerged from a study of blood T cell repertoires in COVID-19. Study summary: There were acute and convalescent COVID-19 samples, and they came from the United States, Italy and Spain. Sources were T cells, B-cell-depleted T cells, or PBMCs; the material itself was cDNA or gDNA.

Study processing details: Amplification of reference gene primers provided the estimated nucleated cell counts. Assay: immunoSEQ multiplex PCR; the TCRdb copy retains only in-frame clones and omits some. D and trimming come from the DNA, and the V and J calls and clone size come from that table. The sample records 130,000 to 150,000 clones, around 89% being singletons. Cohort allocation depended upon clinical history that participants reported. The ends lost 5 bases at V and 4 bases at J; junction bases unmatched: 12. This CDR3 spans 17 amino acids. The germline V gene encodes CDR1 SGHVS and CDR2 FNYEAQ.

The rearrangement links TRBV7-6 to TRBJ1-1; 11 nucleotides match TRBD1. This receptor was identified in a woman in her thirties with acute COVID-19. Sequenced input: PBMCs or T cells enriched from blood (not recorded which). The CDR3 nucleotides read TGTGCCAGCAGCCTCACCGGGACAGGGGGTTTCGGCACTGAAGCTTTCTTT. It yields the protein CASSLTGTGGFGTEAFF.